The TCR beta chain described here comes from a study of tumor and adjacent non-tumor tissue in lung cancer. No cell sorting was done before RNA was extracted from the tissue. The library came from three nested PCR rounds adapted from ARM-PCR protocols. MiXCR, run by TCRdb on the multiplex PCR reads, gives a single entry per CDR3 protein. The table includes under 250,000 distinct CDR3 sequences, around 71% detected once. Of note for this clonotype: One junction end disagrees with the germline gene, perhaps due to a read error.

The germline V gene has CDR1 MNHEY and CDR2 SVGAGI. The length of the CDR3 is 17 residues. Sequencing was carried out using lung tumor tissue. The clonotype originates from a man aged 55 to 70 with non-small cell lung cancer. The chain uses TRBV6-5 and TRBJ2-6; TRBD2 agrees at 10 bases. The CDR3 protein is CVSSLAGARSGANLLTF. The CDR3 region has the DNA TGTGTCAGCAGCCTAGCGGGAGCCAGGTCTGGGGCCAACCTCCTGACTTTC.